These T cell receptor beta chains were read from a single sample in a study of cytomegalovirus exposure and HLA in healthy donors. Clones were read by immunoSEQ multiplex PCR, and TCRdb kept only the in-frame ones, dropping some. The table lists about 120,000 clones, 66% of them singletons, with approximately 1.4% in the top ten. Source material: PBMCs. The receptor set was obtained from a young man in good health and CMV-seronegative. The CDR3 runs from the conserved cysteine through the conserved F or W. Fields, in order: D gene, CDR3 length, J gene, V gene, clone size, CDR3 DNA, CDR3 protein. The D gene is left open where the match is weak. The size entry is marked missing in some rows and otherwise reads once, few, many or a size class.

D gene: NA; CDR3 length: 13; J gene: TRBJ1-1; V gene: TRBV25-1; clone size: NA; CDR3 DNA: TGTGCCAGCAGTGAAGCGGGGGCCACTGAAGCTTTCTTT; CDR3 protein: CASSEAGATEAFF
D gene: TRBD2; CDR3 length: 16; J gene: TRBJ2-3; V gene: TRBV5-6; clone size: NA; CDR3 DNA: TGTGCCAGCAGCAGACTTCGTGGGAGGGTCACAGATACGCAGTATTTT; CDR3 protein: CASSRLRGRVTDTQYF
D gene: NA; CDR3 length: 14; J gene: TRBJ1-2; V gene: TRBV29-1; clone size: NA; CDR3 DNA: TGCAGCGTTGAAGGAGTCCGGGGATTTGCGGACTACACCTTC; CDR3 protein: CSVEGVRGFADYTF
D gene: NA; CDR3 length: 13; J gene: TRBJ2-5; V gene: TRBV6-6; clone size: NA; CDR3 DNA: TGTGCCAGCAGCAGGGGCTGGCAAGAGACCCAGTACTTC; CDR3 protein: CASSRGWQETQYF
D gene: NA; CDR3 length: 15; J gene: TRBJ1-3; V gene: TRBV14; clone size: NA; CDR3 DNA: TGTGCCAGCAGCCAAGGAGGCAGGGAGGAAAACACCATATATTTT; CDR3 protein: CASSQGGREENTIYF
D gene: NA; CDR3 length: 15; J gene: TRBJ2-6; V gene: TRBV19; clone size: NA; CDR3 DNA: TGTGCCAGTAGCTTCCAGGGCTCTGGGGCCAACGTCCTGACTTTC; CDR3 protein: CASSFQGSGANVLTF
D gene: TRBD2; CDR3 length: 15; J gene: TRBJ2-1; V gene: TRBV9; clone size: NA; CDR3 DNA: TGTGCCAGCAGCGTAGAACTAGCGGGCTGGAATGAGCAGTTCTTC; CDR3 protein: CASSVELAGWNEQFF
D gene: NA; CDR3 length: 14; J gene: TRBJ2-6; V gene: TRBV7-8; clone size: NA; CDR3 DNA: TGTGCCAGCAGTCGGGTTTCTGGGGCCAACGTCCTGACTTTC; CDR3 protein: CASSRVSGANVLTF
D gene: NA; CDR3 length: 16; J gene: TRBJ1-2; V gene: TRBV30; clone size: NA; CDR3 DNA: TGTGCCCGCCGCGGGCCATCCTCATACATGGTCAGTCGCTACACCTTC; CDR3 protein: CARRGPSSYMVSRYTF
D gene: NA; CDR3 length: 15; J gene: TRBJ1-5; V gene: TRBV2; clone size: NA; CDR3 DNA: TGTGCCAGCCGGGACAACGGACTAGGGAATCAGCCCCAGCATTTT; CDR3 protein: CASRDNGLGNQPQHF
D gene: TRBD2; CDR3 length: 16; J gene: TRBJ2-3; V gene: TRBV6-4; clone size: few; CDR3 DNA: TGTGCCAGCAATGGTTGTAGCGGGGGCCACACAGATACGCAGTATTTT; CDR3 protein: CASNGCSGGHTDTQYF
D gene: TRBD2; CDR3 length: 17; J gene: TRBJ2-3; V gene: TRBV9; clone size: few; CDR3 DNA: TGTGCCAGCAGCGGGTCCTCTAGCGGGGGGGCCAAAGATACGCAGTATTTT; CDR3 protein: CASSGSSSGGAKDTQYF
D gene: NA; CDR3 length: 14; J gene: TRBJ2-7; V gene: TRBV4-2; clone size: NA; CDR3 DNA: TGTGCCAGCACCCGGGACTCCCTCAATCGCGAGCAGTACTTC; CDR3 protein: CASTRDSLNREQYF
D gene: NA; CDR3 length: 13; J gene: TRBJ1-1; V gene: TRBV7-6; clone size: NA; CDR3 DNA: TGTGCCAGCAGCTGGGCTGGGAGCACTGAAGCTTTCTTT; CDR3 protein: CASSWAGSTEAFF
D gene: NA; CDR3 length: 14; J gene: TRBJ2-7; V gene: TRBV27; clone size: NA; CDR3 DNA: TGTGCCAGCAGTCCCCGGACACCGATCTACGAGCAGTACTTC; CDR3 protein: CASSPRTPIYEQYF
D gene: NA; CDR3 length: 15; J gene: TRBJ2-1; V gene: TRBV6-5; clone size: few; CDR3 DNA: TGTGCCAGCAGTTACGGGTCCCAGGAGGGCAATGAGCAGTTCTTC; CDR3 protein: CASSYGSQEGNEQFF
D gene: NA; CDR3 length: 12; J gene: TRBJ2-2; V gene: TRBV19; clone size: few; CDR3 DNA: TGTGCCAGTAGTATCTTGACTGGGGAGCTGTTTTTT; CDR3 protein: CASSILTGELFF
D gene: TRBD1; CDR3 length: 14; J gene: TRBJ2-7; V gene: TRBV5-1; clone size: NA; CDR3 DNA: TGCGCCAGCAGCTTGGAGACAGGGATGTACGAGCAGTACTTC; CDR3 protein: CASSLETGMYEQYF
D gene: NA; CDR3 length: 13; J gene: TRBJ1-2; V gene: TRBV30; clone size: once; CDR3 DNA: TGTGCCTGGAGTAAGAACAGGGATAGAGGCTACACCTTC; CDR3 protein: CAWSKNRDRGYTF
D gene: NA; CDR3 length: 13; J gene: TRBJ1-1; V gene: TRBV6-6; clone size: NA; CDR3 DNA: TGTGCCAGCAGTTACTCAGGGGGACAAGAAGCTTTCTTT; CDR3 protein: CASSYSGGQEAFF
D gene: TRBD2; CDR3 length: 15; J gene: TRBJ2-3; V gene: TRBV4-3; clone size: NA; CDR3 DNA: TGCGCCAGCAGCCAGGGAGCGGGAGTATTGGATACGCAGCACTTT; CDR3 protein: CASSQGAGVLDTQHF
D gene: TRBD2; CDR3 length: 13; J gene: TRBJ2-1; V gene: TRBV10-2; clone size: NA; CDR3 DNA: TGCGCCAGCAGTGGGGACTACTACAATGAGCAGTTCTTC; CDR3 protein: CASSGDYYNEQFF
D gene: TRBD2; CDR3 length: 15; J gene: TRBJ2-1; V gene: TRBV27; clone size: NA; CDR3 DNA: TGTGCCAGCAGTTTTCGGCGGGGGTCCTACAATGAGCAGTTCTTC; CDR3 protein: CASSFRRGSYNEQFF
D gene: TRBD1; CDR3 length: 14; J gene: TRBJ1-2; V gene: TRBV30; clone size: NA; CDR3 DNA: TGTGCCTGGAGTTATTCCGGACAGGGGCCTGGCTACCCCTTC; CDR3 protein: CAWSYSGQGPGYPF
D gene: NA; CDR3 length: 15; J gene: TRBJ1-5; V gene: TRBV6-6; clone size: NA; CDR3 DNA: TGTGCCAGCAGTTACCTTACCGGGGGCAATCAGCCCCAGCATTTT; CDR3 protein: CASSYLTGGNQPQHF
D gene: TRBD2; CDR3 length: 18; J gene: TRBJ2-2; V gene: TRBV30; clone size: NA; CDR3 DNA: TGTGCCTGGAGTTGGGCTAGCGGGAGAAAAAGGAACACCGGGGAGCTGTTTTTT; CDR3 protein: CAWSWASGRKRNTGELFF
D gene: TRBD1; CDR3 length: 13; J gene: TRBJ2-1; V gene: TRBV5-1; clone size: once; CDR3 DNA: TGCGCCAGCATGTGGACAGGGGGCAATGAGCAGTTCTTC; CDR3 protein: CASMWTGGNEQFF
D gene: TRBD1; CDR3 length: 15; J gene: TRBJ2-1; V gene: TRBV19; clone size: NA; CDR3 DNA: TGTGCCAGCAACGACAGGGGCCTTTCCTACAATGAGCAGTTCTTC; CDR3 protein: CASNDRGLSYNEQFF
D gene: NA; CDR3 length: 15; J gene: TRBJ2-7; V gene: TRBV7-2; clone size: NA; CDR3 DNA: TGTGCCAGCAGCATACTGGGACAAAAGAACTACGAGCAGTACTTC; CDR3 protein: CASSILGQKNYEQYF
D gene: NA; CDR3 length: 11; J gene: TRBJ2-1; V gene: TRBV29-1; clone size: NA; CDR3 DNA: TGCAGCGCCGACCCGGGGTTTGAGCAGTTCTTC; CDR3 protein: CSADPGFEQFF
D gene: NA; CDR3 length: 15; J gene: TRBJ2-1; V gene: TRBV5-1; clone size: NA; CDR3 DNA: TGCGCCAGCAGCCGTGCCGGGGAAGGGGGGGGTGAGCAGTTCTTC; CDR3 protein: CASSRAGEGGGEQFF
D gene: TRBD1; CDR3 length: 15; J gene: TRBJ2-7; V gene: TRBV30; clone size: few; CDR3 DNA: TGTGCCTGGAGCTTACAGGGGAGCCTTCTCTACGAGCAGTACTTC; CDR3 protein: CAWSLQGSLLYEQYF
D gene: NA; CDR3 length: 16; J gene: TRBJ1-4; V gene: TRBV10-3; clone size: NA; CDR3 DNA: TGTGCCATCAGTGAGTCGAAGGGACAAACTAATGAAAAACTGTTTTTT; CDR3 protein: CAISESKGQTNEKLFF
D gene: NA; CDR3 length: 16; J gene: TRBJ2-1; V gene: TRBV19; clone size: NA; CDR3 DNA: TGTGCCAGTAGTTCCCCGGGAGCGGCCTCAGGTTATGAGCAGTTCTTC; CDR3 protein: CASSSPGAASGYEQFF
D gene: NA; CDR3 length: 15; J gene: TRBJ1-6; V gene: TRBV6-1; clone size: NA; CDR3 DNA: TGTGCCAGCAGTGAAGGTGGACAGAATAATTCACCCCTCCACTTT; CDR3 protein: CASSEGGQNNSPLHF
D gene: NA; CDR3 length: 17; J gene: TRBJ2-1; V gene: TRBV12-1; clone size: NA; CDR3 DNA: TGTGCCAGCAGCTCAGACCTCCTAGCGGGGGATTGCAATGAGCAGTTCTTC; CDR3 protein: CASSSDLLAGDCNEQFF
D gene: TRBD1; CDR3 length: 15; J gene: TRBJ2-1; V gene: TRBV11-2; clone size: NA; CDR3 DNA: TGTGCCAGCAGCCCTCCCCCCAGGGGGCTTAATGAGCAGTTCTTC; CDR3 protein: CASSPPPRGLNEQFF
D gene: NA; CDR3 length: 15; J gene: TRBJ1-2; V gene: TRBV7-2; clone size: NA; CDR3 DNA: TGTGCCAGCAGCTCCACCGGGACTGTAAACTATGGCTACACCTTC; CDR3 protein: CASSSTGTVNYGYTF
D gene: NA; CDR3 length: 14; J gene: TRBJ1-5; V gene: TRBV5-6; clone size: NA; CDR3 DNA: TGTGCCAGCAGCTTGGCACCAGGTGTCCAGCCCCAGCATTTT; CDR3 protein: CASSLAPGVQPQHF
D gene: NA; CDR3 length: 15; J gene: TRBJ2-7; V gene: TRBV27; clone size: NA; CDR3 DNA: TGTGCCAGCAGGGAACAGGGCCCTTTGGTAAACGAGCAGTACTTC; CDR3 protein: CASREQGPLVNEQYF
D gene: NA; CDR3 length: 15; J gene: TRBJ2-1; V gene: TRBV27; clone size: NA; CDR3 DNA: TGTGCCAGCAGTCCTCGACAGGCGATTTACAATGAGCAGTTCTTC; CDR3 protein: CASSPRQAIYNEQFF
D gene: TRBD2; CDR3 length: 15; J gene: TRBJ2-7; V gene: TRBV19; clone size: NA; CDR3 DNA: TGTGCCAGTAGTCCATCCCCCACTAGCGGGTACGAGCAGTACTTC; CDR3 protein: CASSPSPTSGYEQYF
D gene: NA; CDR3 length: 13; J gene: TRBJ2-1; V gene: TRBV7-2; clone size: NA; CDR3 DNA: TGTGCCAGCAGCTTAGTTCTAAGCAATGAGCAGTTCTTC; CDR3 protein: CASSLVLSNEQFF
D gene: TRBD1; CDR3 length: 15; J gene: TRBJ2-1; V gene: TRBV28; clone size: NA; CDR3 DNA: TGTGCCAGCAGTCTCCCGGGACAGGGGCGTCGGGAGCAGTTCTTC; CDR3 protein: CASSLPGQGRREQFF
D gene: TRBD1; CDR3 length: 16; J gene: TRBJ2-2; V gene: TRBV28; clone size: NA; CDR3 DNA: TGTGCCAGCCTCCGAGAGACAGGGGGCGATGACGGGGAGCTGTTTTTT; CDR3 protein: CASLRETGGDDGELFF
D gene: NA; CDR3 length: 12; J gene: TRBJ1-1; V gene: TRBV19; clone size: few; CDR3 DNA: TGTGCCAGTAGTACCAACTGGGGGGGAGCTTTCTTT; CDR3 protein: CASSTNWGGAFF